A selection of T cell receptor beta chains follows, all from one sample in a study of human T cells and chemical hapten exposure. One entry per CDR3 protein, called by TCRdb with MiXCR from the RACE reads. The profile shows 75,000 to 95,000 distinct CDR3 sequences, more than 9.5% of them singletons. Specimen: whole blood, collected in connection with sensitization to the hapten diphenylcyclopropenone (DPC). These receptors were taken from a middle-aged man with alopecia areata. Some clones in this sample may be carry-over from other donors' samples. CDR3s include the opening cysteine and the closing phenylalanine or tryptophan. Fields, in order: clone size, V gene, J gene, CDR3 protein. Size is omitted from some rows. Given values are once, few, many or a class for expanded clones.

>many|TRBV27|TRBJ1-6
CASSSRTPQSNSPLHF
>NA|TRBV6-2/TRBV6-3|TRBJ2-4
CASSPPGRGGFNLAKNIQYF
>few|TRBV27|TRBJ2-5
CASSSRNQETQYF
>NA|TRBV5-1|TRBJ2-5
CASSFTGQETQYF
>few|TRBV7-9|TRBJ2-1
CASRSGLAGANSYNEQFF
>many|TRBV20-1|TRBJ1-4
CSARDPAGSEKLFF
>NA|TRBV6-2/TRBV6-3|TRBJ1-5
CASSYGQGGQPQHF
>few|TRBV5-4|TRBJ2-3
CASSLGQPDTQYF
>few|TRBV9|TRBJ2-1
CASSVEGSMDNEQFF
>many|TRBV7-3|TRBJ2-2
CASSFNAGNTGELFF
>NA|TRBV29-1|TRBJ2-7
CSVEGWGLAGGNEQYF
>NA|TRBV28|TRBJ2-4
CASRNQGGAKNIQYF
>many|TRBV4-2|TRBJ1-2
CASSQETPGQRSYFYGYTF
>NA|TRBV20-1|TRBJ1-5
CSARDSPGGNQPQHF
>NA|TRBV12-3/TRBV12-4|TRBJ2-3
CASSLAGYVPDTQYF
>few|TRBV6-6|TRBJ1-4
CASSSSGIANEKLFF